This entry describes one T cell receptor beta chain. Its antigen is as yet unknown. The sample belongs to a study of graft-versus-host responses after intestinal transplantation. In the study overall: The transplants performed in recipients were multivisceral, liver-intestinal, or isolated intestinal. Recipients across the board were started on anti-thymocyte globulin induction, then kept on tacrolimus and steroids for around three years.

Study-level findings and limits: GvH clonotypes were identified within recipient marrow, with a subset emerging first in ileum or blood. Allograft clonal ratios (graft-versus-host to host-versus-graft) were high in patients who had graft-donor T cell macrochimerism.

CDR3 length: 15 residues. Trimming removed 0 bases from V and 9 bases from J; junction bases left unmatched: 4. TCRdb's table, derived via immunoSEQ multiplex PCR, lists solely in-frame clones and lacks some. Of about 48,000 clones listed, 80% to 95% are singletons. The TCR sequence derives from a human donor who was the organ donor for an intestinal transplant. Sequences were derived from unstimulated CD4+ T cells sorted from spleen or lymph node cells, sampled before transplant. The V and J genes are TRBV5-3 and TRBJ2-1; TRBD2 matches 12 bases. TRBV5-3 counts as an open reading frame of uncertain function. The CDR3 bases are TGTGCCAGAAGCTTGGCTAGCGGGAGGGCCACTGAGCAGTTCTTC. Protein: CARSLASGRATEQFF.